The rows below give T cell receptor beta chains drawn from one sample of a study of response to subunit inactivated influenza vaccine. TCRdb re-called the RT-PCR reads through MiXCR, storing one row per CDR3 protein. The data contain 550,000 to 650,000 distinct CDR3 sequences, approximately 12% of them singletons. The material was PBMCs from blood, obtained on the day of vaccination. These receptor sequences come from a man over 45 who received an inactivated influenza vaccine. CDR3s include the opening cysteine and the closing phenylalanine or tryptophan. A D gene is named only where the DNA matches it firmly. A clone size is listed for some rows: how often the clone was seen (once, few, many), or a class if it is expanded.

TRBJ2-3	TRBV20-1	few	16	TRBD2	TGCAGTGCTAGAGTAGGGACTAGCGGGAGAAGAGATACGCAGTATTTT	CSARVGTSGRRDTQYF
TRBJ2-7	TRBV29-1	few	10	-	TGCAGCGTTGGCTCGTCCGAGCAGTACTTC	CSVGSSEQYF
TRBJ1-5	TRBV30	few	14	-	TGTGCCTGGAGGCTACCGGGGATCAATCAGCCCCAGCATTTT	CAWRLPGINQPQHF
TRBJ2-1	TRBV12-3/TRBV12-4	few	13	-	TGTGCCAGCAGTTTTAACCGAAACAGTGAGCAGTTCTTC	CASSFNRNSEQFF
TRBJ2-1	TRBV2	few	15	TRBD1	TGTGCCAGCAGTGGGACAGGAATCGCCTACAATGAGCAGTTCTTC	CASSGTGIAYNEQFF
TRBJ1-2	TRBV4-1	-	14	-	TGCGCCAGCAGCCAAGCTCCGGGAAACTATGGCTACACCTTC	CASSQAPGNYGYTF
TRBJ2-1	TRBV6-5	few	15	TRBD2	TGTGCCAGCAGTTACTCGACTAGCGGCTACAATGAGCAGTTCTTC	CASSYSTSGYNEQFF
TRBJ2-7	TRBV20-1	-	13	TRBD2	TGCAGTGCTAGACGGGAGGGGTTAGGCGAGCAGTACTTC	CSARREGLGEQYF
TRBJ2-5	TRBV28	-	14	-	TGTGCCAGCAGTTTAATGGTAGGGGCCGGGACCCAGTACTTC	CASSLMVGAGTQYF
TRBJ2-7	TRBV14	-	13	TRBD2	TGTGCCAGCAGCCAACTAAGCGGGGGGTTATACAGCTTC	CASSQLSGGLYSF
TRBJ2-2	TRBV6-1	-	17	-	TGTGCCAGCCCTAAAGGGGGGGCCCTAACGAACACCGGGGAGCTGTTTTTT	CASPKGGALTNTGELFF
TRBJ2-5	TRBV2	-	13	-	TGTGCCAGCAACCGGGACCTCTCTTCATCTCAGTACTTC	CASNRDLSSSQYF
TRBJ2-6	TRBV10-3	-	16	-	TGTGCCATCAGTGACGACAGGTCCTCTGGGGCCAACGTCCTGACTTTC	CAISDDRSSGANVLTF
TRBJ1-4	TRBV5-1	few	16	-	TGCGCCAGCAGCTTGGCCCTGACAGGCCCTAATGAAAAACTGTTTTTT	CASSLALTGPNEKLFF
TRBJ2-7	TRBV7-2	-	14	TRBD1	TGTGCCAGCAGCTCGCGGACAGGAGCCTACGAGCAGTACTTC	CASSSRTGAYEQYF
TRBJ2-1	TRBV27	few	13	-	TGTGCCAGCAGCAAGCCCGGGATGGATGAGCAGTTCTTC	CASSKPGMDEQFF
TRBJ2-7	TRBV4-1	-	15	TRBD1	TGCGCCAGCAGCCAAGGGACAGGGGCGGGTTACGAGCAGTACTTC	CASSQGTGAGYEQYF
TRBJ2-5	TRBV15	-	15	TRBD1	TGTGCCACCAGCAGAGCGGGGGGACAGGGGGAGACCCAGTACTTC	CATSRAGGQGETQYF
TRBJ2-3	TRBV14	few	17	-	TGTGCCAGCAGCCAAGTTCGCGGGGACCGCCGGTTAGATACGCAGTATTTT	CASSQVRGDRRLDTQYF
TRBJ2-3	TRBV7-3	few	14	-	TGTGCCAGCAGCAGTTTTGGTCCCACAGATACGCAGTATTTT	CASSSFGPTDTQYF